A selection of T cell receptor beta chains follows, all from one sample in a study of shared clonotypes between healthy human individuals. Assay used: immunoSEQ multiplex PCR; TCRdb lists only in-frame clones, some missing. The sample consists of about 1,800,000 clones, about 95% of them appearing once. The sample consisted of naive CD8+ T cells sorted from blood. Receptors were obtained from a man aged 18-30 years in good health. Both conserved end residues are part of each CDR3. Fields, in order: V gene, J gene, clone size, D gene, CDR3 DNA, CDR3 protein. A D gene is named only where the DNA matches it firmly. Clone size appears in some rows only: once, few, many, or a class for an expanded clone.

V gene: TRBV6-5
J gene: TRBJ1-1
clone size: once
D gene: TRBD1
CDR3 DNA: TGTGCCAGCAGCCCGACAGGGTCCTACACTGAAGCTTTCTTT
CDR3 protein: CASSPTGSYTEAFF

V gene: TRBV6-1
J gene: TRBJ2-1
clone size: .
D gene: .
CDR3 DNA: TGTGCCAGCAGTGAATCCCTGGTAGCGGAGGATGAGCAGTTCTTC
CDR3 protein: CASSESLVAEDEQFF

V gene: TRBV5-1
J gene: TRBJ2-7
clone size: .
D gene: TRBD1
CDR3 DNA: TGCGCCAGCAGCTTGAGTGGACAGGGCTACGAGCAGTACTTC
CDR3 protein: CASSLSGQGYEQYF

V gene: TRBV19
J gene: TRBJ1-1
clone size: .
D gene: .
CDR3 DNA: TGTGCCAGTAGTATAGATGGTCCTTTAAACACTGAAGCTTTCTTT
CDR3 protein: CASSIDGPLNTEAFF

V gene: TRBV6-5
J gene: TRBJ2-1
clone size: .
D gene: .
CDR3 DNA: TGTGCCAGCAGTTATTGGAGGGAGGGGGGCGATGAGCAGTTCTTC
CDR3 protein: CASSYWREGGDEQFF

V gene: TRBV11-2
J gene: TRBJ2-1
clone size: .
D gene: .
CDR3 DNA: TGTGCCAGCAGCCCCGCCGCCGGTGAGCAGTTCTTC
CDR3 protein: CASSPAAGEQFF

V gene: TRBV9
J gene: TRBJ1-6
clone size: .
D gene: .
CDR3 DNA: TGTGCCAGCAGCGACGTCCCGCCCGGGACCTGGGGAGATTCACCCCTCCACTTT
CDR3 protein: CASSDVPPGTWGDSPLHF

V gene: TRBV27
J gene: TRBJ2-7
clone size: .
D gene: TRBD2
CDR3 DNA: TGTGCCAGTGGACTAGCTGACGAGCAGTACTTC
CDR3 protein: CASGLADEQYF

V gene: TRBV28
J gene: TRBJ2-3
clone size: .
D gene: .
CDR3 DNA: TGTGCCAGCATGACCAAGGGAGGATTTTACACAGATACGCAGTATTTT
CDR3 protein: CASMTKGGFYTDTQYF

V gene: TRBV4-1
J gene: TRBJ2-7
clone size: .
D gene: .
CDR3 DNA: TGCGCCAGCAGCCAAAGTGCCGCCTACGAGCAGTACTTC
CDR3 protein: CASSQSAAYEQYF